These T cell receptor beta chains were read from a single sample in a study of T cell responses to AZD1222 COVID-19 vaccine. Generated by immunoSEQ multiplex PCR, the TCRdb table keeps only in-frame clones and is missing some. Among tens of thousands of clones listed, more than 90% were seen once. Specimen: peripheral blood, collected on day 0 of AZD1222 vaccination. The source is an adult in good health. The CDR3 runs from the conserved cysteine through the conserved F or W. Fields, in order: J gene, V gene, CDR3 protein.

j_call: TRBJ2-3; v_call: TRBV11-2; cdr3_aa: CASSFWTGADTQYF
j_call: TRBJ1-5; v_call: TRBV6-5; cdr3_aa: CASTPGINQPQHF
j_call: TRBJ1-1; v_call: TRBV19; cdr3_aa: CASSLWGTMNTEAFF
j_call: TRBJ1-4; v_call: TRBV28; cdr3_aa: CASTQPAGRGEKLFF
j_call: TRBJ1-5; v_call: TRBV6-5; cdr3_aa: CASRLTGTSNQPQHF
j_call: TRBJ2-1; v_call: TRBV28; cdr3_aa: CASPPTLSGFAYNEQFF
j_call: TRBJ2-2; v_call: TRBV10-1; cdr3_aa: CASSGETGAGELFF
j_call: TRBJ1-5; v_call: TRBV30; cdr3_aa: CAWSVPSGGNQPQHF
j_call: TRBJ2-5; v_call: TRBV5-5; cdr3_aa: CASSPPDDTQYF
j_call: TRBJ1-2; v_call: TRBV3-1/TRBV3-2; cdr3_aa: CASSLPQGGGYTF
j_call: TRBJ2-7; v_call: TRBV30; cdr3_aa: CAWSDAGTGRYEQYF
j_call: TRBJ2-7; v_call: TRBV27; cdr3_aa: CASSFRDRGIYEQYF
j_call: TRBJ2-1; v_call: TRBV11-2; cdr3_aa: CASSLDLGSLQFF
j_call: TRBJ1-4; v_call: TRBV4-1; cdr3_aa: CASSQTASGDEKLFF
j_call: TRBJ1-6; v_call: TRBV23-1; cdr3_aa: CASSLRNVRSPLHF
j_call: TRBJ1-3; v_call: TRBV11-2; cdr3_aa: CASSLVTGGIGNTIYF
j_call: TRBJ1-5; v_call: TRBV2; cdr3_aa: CASNGQGVQPQHF
j_call: TRBJ2-2; v_call: TRBV7-7; cdr3_aa: CASSLASNTGELFF
j_call: TRBJ2-7; v_call: TRBV28; cdr3_aa: CASSSKPYEQYF
j_call: TRBJ1-1; v_call: TRBV5-1; cdr3_aa: CASSLFGTGSTEAFF
j_call: TRBJ1-1; v_call: TRBV5-5; cdr3_aa: CASSLSANTEAFF
j_call: TRBJ1-1; v_call: TRBV3-1/TRBV3-2; cdr3_aa: CASSQDWGRGTAFF
j_call: TRBJ2-7; v_call: TRBV14; cdr3_aa: CASNRQGRNEQYF
j_call: TRBJ2-3; v_call: TRBV11-1; cdr3_aa: CASSDSSVRTDTQYF
j_call: TRBJ2-7; v_call: TRBV19; cdr3_aa: CASSIVAGRYEQYF
j_call: TRBJ2-2; v_call: TRBV15; cdr3_aa: CATSRGKPGGAGELFF
j_call: TRBJ1-4; v_call: TRBV3-1/TRBV3-2; cdr3_aa: CASSLGDRMGEKLFF
j_call: TRBJ1-4; v_call: TRBV28; cdr3_aa: CASGQSTNEKLFF
j_call: TRBJ2-2; v_call: TRBV9; cdr3_aa: CASSPHDRQNTGELFF
j_call: TRBJ1-5; v_call: TRBV5-5; cdr3_aa: CASSLRFLQPQHF
j_call: TRBJ2-5; v_call: TRBV3-1/TRBV3-2; cdr3_aa: CASSPNPSGRYQETQYF
j_call: TRBJ2-7; v_call: TRBV15; cdr3_aa: CATSRDRGYEQYF
j_call: TRBJ2-4; v_call: TRBV6-5; cdr3_aa: CASSYGQPAAKNIQYF
j_call: TRBJ2-1; v_call: TRBV29-1; cdr3_aa: CSVLPGQERSYNEQFF
j_call: TRBJ2-1; v_call: TRBV9; cdr3_aa: CASSVAHRLAGHNEQFF
j_call: TRBJ2-1; v_call: TRBV28; cdr3_aa: CASIWGGGINEQFF
j_call: TRBJ1-5; v_call: TRBV7-9; cdr3_aa: CASSSVNQPQHF
j_call: TRBJ1-1; v_call: TRBV3-1/TRBV3-2; cdr3_aa: CASRKEQGVEAFF
j_call: TRBJ2-6; v_call: TRBV19; cdr3_aa: CASRRGSGANVLTF
j_call: TRBJ2-7; v_call: TRBV15; cdr3_aa: CATSGRLAGAYEQYF
j_call: TRBJ2-3; v_call: TRBV4-1; cdr3_aa: CASSQDSTRDTQYF
j_call: TRBJ1-2; v_call: TRBV7-3; cdr3_aa: CASSSGRTTNYGYTF
j_call: TRBJ2-5; v_call: TRBV9; cdr3_aa: CASSLSGAETQYF
j_call: TRBJ1-5; v_call: TRBV28; cdr3_aa: CASSPQGAGRNQPQHF
j_call: TRBJ1-3; v_call: TRBV7-6; cdr3_aa: CASGLGDTIYF
j_call: TRBJ1-3; v_call: TRBV13; cdr3_aa: CASSIGRGNTIYF
j_call: TRBJ1-2; v_call: TRBV10-3; cdr3_aa: CAIRGSLTASNYGYTF
j_call: TRBJ2-1; v_call: TRBV11-3; cdr3_aa: CASSSQGKGKFF
j_call: TRBJ2-5; v_call: TRBV28; cdr3_aa: CASSPGQGASETQYF
j_call: TRBJ2-2; v_call: TRBV27; cdr3_aa: CASNVAGSTGELFF
j_call: TRBJ2-7; v_call: TRBV5-1; cdr3_aa: CASSPGQGAAGSSYEQYF
j_call: TRBJ2-7; v_call: TRBV7-2; cdr3_aa: CASSLTGPSYEQYF
j_call: TRBJ1-5; v_call: TRBV3-1/TRBV3-2; cdr3_aa: CASSRYSNQPQHF
j_call: TRBJ1-5; v_call: TRBV6-5; cdr3_aa: CAIERQGTRQPQHF